One and the same sample provided the 2 T cell receptor beta chains below, sequenced in a study of cytotoxic CD8 clonotypes in ibrutinib-treated CLL. The protocol was immunoSEQ multiplex PCR, while the TCRdb copy is restricted to in-frame clones and leaves out a portion. The data hold approximately 160,000 clones, with 88% observed a single time. The source material was PBMCs, sampled at disease progression, from a patient treated with ibrutinib. Source of these receptors: a human donor with chronic lymphocytic leukemia.

The CDR3 DNA is TGTGCCAGCAGCTTTGGCAGGGACGAAGCTTTCTTT. It specifies CASSFGRDEAFF. The rearrangement joins TRBV7-9 to TRBJ1-1; a weak D match, TRBD1 (5 bases). Trimming shortened V by 3 bases and J by 8 bases, and 10 bases separated the two germline ends. The germline CDR1 and CDR2 sequences are SEHNR and FQNEAQ (reference sequence). The CDR3 covers 12 residues.

A single count supports this clone. The chain employs TRBV28 and TRBJ1-4, with 12 bases identical to TRBD1. The junction had 19 bases not matched to a gene; V was cut back by 5 bases and J by 3 bases. In germline, CDR1 is MDHEN, CDR2 SYDVKM. The CDR3 sequence is 21 residues long. CDR3 sequence (DNA): TGTGCCAGCAGTCTACCGCGGAATGCCGGGACAGGGGGCTTCGCTAATGAAAAACTGTTTTTT. Its protein product is CASSLPRNAGTGGFANEKLFF.